Sequencing of this T cell receptor beta chain was carried out in a study of T cell responses to AZD1222 COVID-19 vaccine. Study observations and caveats: Baseline seropositives among AZD1222 recipients totaled only 6 or 7.

Assay used: immunoSEQ multiplex PCR; TCRdb lists only in-frame clones, some missing. The table has 140,000 to 150,000 clones, about nine tenths seen once; the top ten hold approximately 16%. With 0 bases clipped from V and 4 bases from J, the junction kept 2 bases outside the gene matches. CDR3 size: 15 residues. Germline lookup yields CDR1 SGHNT and CDR2 YYREEE (reference sequence). Note on this clone: Its antigen is unidentified.

The origin of this receptor is an adult in good health. J is TRBJ2-1 and V is TRBV5-4; the match to TRBD2 covers 9 bases. This specimen was peripheral blood, taken on day 0 of AZD1222 vaccination. CDR3 residues: CASSLGAGGYNEQFF. Here the CDR3 DNA reads TGTGCCAGCAGCTTGGGAGCGGGGGGTTACAATGAGCAGTTCTTC.